Described below is a single TCR beta chain sequence and its context. The target of this receptor is not known. Per-base qualities were not stored, and no clone one base away is much larger. Library preparation used RT-PCR. TCRdb shows the sequencer as Illumina HiSeq 2500. The public sequencing data were trimmed at Q25 with fastp and processed into clonotypes with MiXCR by TCRdb, which kept only in-frame beta chains. Duplicate CDR3 protein sequences are folded into a single record with the most common DNA and genes. The sample contains about 570,000 distinct CDR3 sequences, roughly 10% of them found a single time. The biggest ten clones account for roughly 9.6% of the sample. The data derive from a study of response to subunit inactivated influenza vaccine (dated by TCRdb to between 2017 and 2018). With respect to the entire study: Deep quantitative T cell receptor repertoire profiling was used in the study to track responses to a trivalent subunit inactivated influenza vaccine. The research as a whole found: It was suggested by the authors that each seasonal influenza vaccination may recruit only a limited number of new T cells.

CDR1 and CDR2 are drawn from the germline V gene (reference sequence): SEHNR, FQNEAQ. The CDR3 has 16 amino acids, counting the end cysteine and phenylalanine. Only CDR3 DNA remains: 48 bases, in frame from the first base. The junction shows trimming of 3 bases on V and 2 bases on J, plus 16 bases between the germline ends. These data were also reused for a study on T cells expressing NK-cell markers. The second study's paper adds: TCR beta cDNA libraries were made by 5'RACE template switching that added a universal primer site and unique molecular identifiers. TCR beta-chain repertoires were profiled in sorted CD3+CD56+NKG2C+, CD3+CD56+NKG2C- and CD3+CD56-NKG2C+ T-cell subsets from fewer than 10 donors. Seven of the eight sequenced donors were HCMV-seropositive and one was HCMV-seronegative. In several experiments an anti-gammadeltaTCR antibody was added to restrict sorting to alphabetaTCR-expressing T cells. In six donors, the dominant CD3+CD56+NKG2C+ clonotypes were found to rank among the top 10 CD8+ clonotypes and to make up about 1.0-7.5% of CD8+ T cells. Those dominant clonotypes were again the most abundant among CD3+CD56-NKG2C+ cells in a handful of donors, at about 25-60.1%. Whether the expanded NKG2C-expressing T cell clones were specific for HCMV antigens remained unclear. All eight donors whose samples were sequenced were randomly selected healthy volunteers, three of them men and five women. HCMV serostatus was determined by detecting HCMV-specific IgG in serum with a commercial ELISA kit. Peripheral blood mononuclear cells were isolated from blood by Ficoll density gradient centrifugation. For over 5 donors, bulk peripheral blood T-cell repertoires were also sequenced from unsorted PBMC. Priming for cDNA synthesis came from the TCR beta constant segment, and two successive PCR amplification steps followed. Illumina HiSeq 2000/2500, MiSeq or NextSeq was used to sequence libraries as 2 x 150 bp reads. MIGEC handled demultiplexing of the reads and grouping by UMI, while MiTCR was used to assemble and quantify clonotypes. Only TCR cDNA sequences supported by at least two reads were kept to exclude erroneous sequences. The tcR package was used for downstream repertoire analysis, and clonotypes were matched between fractions using CDR3 nucleotide sequence together with V segment. VDJmatch was used to annotate antigen specificity against VDJdb, with one amino acid substitution in CDR3 permitted.

The chain couples TRBV7-9 to TRBJ1-2; the D gene lacks a confident call. The clonotype originates from a man between 50 and 59 years old who received an inactivated influenza vaccine. Donor details come from another sample of the same person, matched by shared clones. The sample here was PBMCs from blood, taken on the day of vaccination. In nucleotide form, the sequence is TGTGCCAGCAGCTTTGCGACAAGGCCCCTCAACTATGGCTACACCTTC. The resulting protein is CASSFATRPLNYGYTF.